This T cell receptor (beta chain) emerged from a study of T cell responses to AZD1222 COVID-19 vaccine. TCRdb's table, derived via immunoSEQ multiplex PCR, lists solely in-frame clones and lacks some. The table lists 140,000 or so clones, 90% to 95% of them singletons. This CDR3 spans 13 amino acids. V shed 6 bases and J 6 bases; nucleotides not matched to a gene: 5. CDR1 and CDR2 (germline): LNHDA, SQIVND (reference sequence). Sequencing used peripheral blood, obtained after recovery from COVID-19. J is TRBJ1-2 and V is TRBV19, with TRBD1 matching 9 bases. The TCR comes from an adult who had recovered from COVID-19. The CDR3 DNA follows: TGTGCCAGTAGCCGTGGGACAGGGAATGGCTACACCTTC. It codes for CASSRGTGNGYTF.